Detailed here is one T cell receptor beta chain. The entry originates in a study of cytomegalovirus exposure and HLA in healthy donors. Study-wide context: There were around 390 genotyped donors. Of these, roughly 80% fell in the genetic ancestry cluster associated with self-reported Caucasian donors.

Germline-derived CDR1 and CDR2 are MGHRA and YSYEKL. There are 14 residues in the CDR3. The V and J ends lost 3 bases and 2 bases respectively, with 11 bases between them. Both 60 Vbeta primers and 13 Jbeta primers went into the PCR. Some clones are missing from TCRdb's copy, which holds only in-frame ones; the method was immunoSEQ multiplex PCR. The sample has 150,000 to 200,000 clones, 65% to 85% seen once; the top ten hold 3.8%. This rearrangement joins TRBV4-1 to TRBJ2-7; the D gene is possibly TRBD1 (6 bases). The specimen sequenced was PBMCs. The receptor was derived from a man aged 45-60 years in good health and CMV-seronegative. CDR3 loop: CASSQGTGTYEQYF. DNA for the CDR3: TGCGCCAGCAGCCAGGGAACAGGGACCTACGAGCAGTACTTC.